The T cell receptor (beta chain) under discussion was sequenced for a study of blood T cell repertoires in COVID-19. Study summary: COVID-19 samples, acute and convalescent, were from the United States, Italy and Spain.

Trimming at V came to 0 bases and at J to 8 bases, leaving 8 bases not matched to a gene. CDR1 and CDR2 from the germline V gene are SGDLS and YYNGEE. There are 15 residues in the CDR3. Generated by immunoSEQ multiplex PCR, the TCRdb table keeps only in-frame clones and is missing some. This table has 450,000 to 500,000 clones, 70% to 90% appearing once. The sequencing input was peripheral blood. The J gene is TRBJ2-1, the V gene TRBV9; 7 nucleotides line up with TRBD2. This sequence originates from a human donor in a cohort sampled during active COVID-19. The CDR3 spells CASSVAGARGDEQFF. The DNA of the CDR3 is TGTGCCAGCAGCGTAGCTGGGGCCCGGGGGGATGAGCAGTTCTTC.